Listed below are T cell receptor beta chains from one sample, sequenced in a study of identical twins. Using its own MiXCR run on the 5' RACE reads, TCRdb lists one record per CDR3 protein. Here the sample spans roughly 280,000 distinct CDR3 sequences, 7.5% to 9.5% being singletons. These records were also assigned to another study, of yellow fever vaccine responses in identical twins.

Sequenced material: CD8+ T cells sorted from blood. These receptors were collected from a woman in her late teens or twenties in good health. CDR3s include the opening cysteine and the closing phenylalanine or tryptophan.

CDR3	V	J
CASSETSGEFYEQYF	TRBV7-9	TRBJ2-7
CASSPITGGGETQYF	TRBV4-3	TRBJ2-5
CSVESAGGKETQYF	TRBV29-1	TRBJ2-5
CASSTSGSLYEQYF	TRBV19	TRBJ2-7
CATAITNTGELFF	TRBV15	TRBJ2-2
CASSETLSLEAFF	TRBV2	TRBJ1-1
CASTPTTGRVLNTQYF	TRBV6-2/TRBV6-3	TRBJ2-3
CASSQDRLAVLNEQFF	TRBV4-3	TRBJ2-1
CASSPPLAGITDTQYF	TRBV7-9	TRBJ2-3
CASSQVGTLQETQYF	TRBV4-1	TRBJ2-5
CASSYYAGGYEQYF	TRBV6-5	TRBJ2-7
CATSTPEEMNTEAFF	TRBV15	TRBJ1-1
CSVVDATELFF	TRBV29-1	TRBJ2-2
CASSLAEGRYGYTF	TRBV7-6	TRBJ1-2
CASRPSVMNTEAFF	TRBV19	TRBJ1-1
CASADSQGQETQYF	TRBV6-1	TRBJ2-5
CAICDSGTSGGVHGELFF	TRBV12-3/TRBV12-4	TRBJ2-2
CASSTTSGREGETQYF	TRBV4-3	TRBJ2-5
CASSQDTGPYEQYF	TRBV4-3	TRBJ2-7
CASSPPGPLRYF	TRBV7-9	TRBJ2-7
CSARRAGSNLNEQFF	TRBV20-1	TRBJ2-1
CASNSGQESISPNYGYTF	TRBV19	TRBJ1-2
CASSIYGQGNYEQYF	TRBV5-5	TRBJ2-7
CASSLEASGSYEQFF	TRBV7-2	TRBJ2-1
CASSLGMAGVSYEQYF	TRBV7-2	TRBJ2-7
CASSKTSGSYYEQYF	TRBV28	TRBJ2-7
CASSPPGQGLPLNTEAFF	TRBV12-3/TRBV12-4	TRBJ1-1